These 20 T cell receptor beta chains originate from one sample sequenced in a study of read filtering for tumor transcriptome and immune sequencing. The library was built from about 400 ng RNA with molecular barcoded adaptors for alpha/delta and beta/gamma chains. One entry per CDR3 protein results from TCRdb running MiXCR on the reads. The table shows about 48,000 distinct CDR3 sequences, with approximately 18% occurring only once. What was sequenced was a population of CD138-negative cells sorted from bone marrow. These receptors were taken from a donor aged 40 or older with multiple myeloma.

In its sample, this clonotype was seen many times. The V gene is TRBV5-1, the J gene TRBJ2-1; perhaps TRBD2 as D (6 bases). The germline V gene has CDR1 SGHRS and CDR2 YFSETQ. The CDR3 is 15 residues long. Trimming took off 4 bases at V and 8 bases at J, with 19 bases between the two ends. The CDR3: CASSPEGGRWDEQFF. CDR3 bases: TGCGCCAGCAGCCCGGAGGGTGGTCGTTGGGATGAGCAGTTCTTC.

This clonotype was detected ten times or more. The chain combines TRBV24-1 with TRBJ1-2, with D hard to call. The germline V gene has CDR1 KGHDR and CDR2 SFDVKD. This CDR3 has 13 residues. Trimming stripped 9 bases from V and 6 bases from J, with 16 bases between. CDR3 protein: CATSLGVFNGYTF. The CDR3, as DNA: TGTGCCACCTCACTAGGCGTCTTTAATGGCTACACCTTC.

The chain uses TRBV14 and TRBJ1-3, with TRBD1 as a possible D gene (5 bases). CDR3 length: 17 amino acids. Per germline, CDR1 SGHDN and CDR2 FVKESK. V was clipped by 4 bases and J by 8 bases, with 24 bases between them. The CDR3 protein is CASSRAPSGRHPDTIYF. As DNA, the CDR3 is TGTGCCAGCAGCCGCGCCCCATCGGGACGACACCCGGACACCATATATTTT.

This clonotype was counted ten times or more. This chain joins TRBV19 and TRBJ1-5; no reliable D call. This CDR3 region has 14 residues. V was cut by 2 bases and J by 6 bases, with 11 bases left in between. Germline V gene lookup returns CDR1 LNHDA and CDR2 SQIVND (reference sequence). CDR3 region: CASSIRHRGQPQHF. DNA for the CDR3: TGTGCCAGTAGTATAAGACACCGCGGTCAGCCCCAGCATTTT. Full variable domain (missing parts from reference TRBV19 and TRBJ1-5): DGGITQSPKYLFRKEGQNVTLSCEQNLNHDAMYWYRQDPGQGLRLIYYSQIVNDFQKGDIAEGYSVSREKKESFPLTVTSAQKNPTAFYLCASSIRHRGQPQHFGDGTRLSIL.

Remarks on this clonotype: Just one base apart from a much larger clone, this may be a read error. The chain couples TRBV20-1 to TRBJ2-5; D is undetermined. V was shortened by 2 bases and J by 4 bases, with 14 bases between the two germline ends. This CDR3 comprises 14 residues. The germline CDR1 and CDR2 sequences are DFQATT and SNEGSKA (reference sequence). For the CDR3, the DNA is TGCAGTGCTAGATTCGTGGGCGCAATAGAGACCCAGTACTTC. Translation gives CSARFVGAIETQYF.

This clonotype was seen ten or more times. The V call is TRBV6-2 or TRBV6-3, the J call TRBJ2-1; TRBD2 is a possible D gene (6 bases). V dropped 0 bases and J dropped 11 bases, with 14 bases sitting between them. From germline, CDR1 is MNHEY and CDR2 SVGEGT. The CDR3 has 14 amino acids. CDR3 amino acids: CASSYSGTVRKQFF. CDR3 DNA: TGTGCCAGCAGTTACTCCGGGACTGTTCGCAAGCAGTTCTTC.

As concerns this clonotype: A much larger clone differs from this one at a single base, so this may be a read error. The V gene is TRBV9, the J gene TRBJ2-2, with no clear D. CDR1 is SGDLS, CDR2 YYNGEE, per germline. The length of the CDR3 is 15 residues. The CDR3 DNA is TGTGCCTGCAGCGCCGCGGCGGCTGGCACCGGGGAGCTGTTTTTT. The encoded protein is CACSAAAAGTGELFF.

The chain joins TRBV2 to TRBJ2-1; D is perhaps TRBD2 (5 bases). Trimming removed 7 bases at V and 0 bases at J, with 7 bases between. Per the germline V gene, CDR1 is SNHLY and CDR2 is FYNNEI. The CDR3 totals 13 residues. DNA of the CDR3: TGTGCCAGCAAAACTAGCTCCTACAATGAGCAGTTCTTC. It translates to CASKTSSYNEQFF.

A word on this clonotype: Possible read error: a much larger clone is one base away. V gene TRBV10-3 combines with J gene TRBJ1-5; D gene ambiguous. This CDR3 region has 14 residues. The germline gives CDR1 ENHRY, CDR2 SYGVKD. With 7 bases removed from V and 5 bases from J, the gap between germline ends came to 15 bases. CDR3 coding DNA: TGTGCCATCAACCTTGGAGGGAGCCATCAGCCCCAGCATTTT. This translates into CAINLGGSHQPQHF.

This clonotype was counted at least ten times. The chain carries TRBV12-3 or TRBV12-4 and TRBJ1-4, with TRBD1 as a possible D gene (5 bases). The CDR3 extends over 14 amino acids. The V gene lost 8 bases and the J gene lost 5 bases, with 15 bases spanning the gap. CDR3 amino acids: CASQRRDGNEKLFF. The CDR3 DNA reads TGTGCCAGCCAAAGGCGGGACGGCAATGAAAAACTGTTTTTT.

At least ten counts were recorded for this clonotype. The chain has TRBV6-6 and TRBJ2-1; 9 nucleotides agree with TRBD2. CDR3 length: 14 residues. Trimming took 7 bases from V and 9 from J; bases not matched to a gene: 10. In germline, CDR1 is MNHNY, CDR2 SVGAGI (reference sequence). CDR3 sequence: CASTSSGAGGEQFF. CDR3 in DNA: TGTGCCAGCACGTCTAGCGGGGCTGGAGGTGAGCAGTTCTTC.

This clonotype has a count of ten or more. V gene TRBV5-1 combines with J gene TRBJ1-5; D not resolved. Trimming took 2 bases from V and 6 from J, leaving 6 bases between them. CDR1 and CDR2 (germline): SGHRS, YFSETQ. The CDR3 is 12 amino acids. In nucleotides, the CDR3 is TGCGCCAGCAGCTTAGACGGTCAGCCCCAGCATTTT. This gives the protein CASSLDGQPQHF.

The table lists this clonotype with many counts. The CDR3 DNA is TGTGCCAGCAGTTTAGCGCTTATCGGGACAGGGGATACGCAGTATTTT. Amino acids: CASSLALIGTGDTQYF. J is TRBJ2-3 and V is TRBV12-3 or TRBV12-4, with 9 positions matching TRBD1. The V segment lost 0 bases and the J segment 6 bases; nucleotides outside the gene matches: 7. This CDR3 is 16 amino acids long.

About this clonotype itself: The junction departs from germline at one end; a sequencing error may be responsible. V is TRBV20-1 and J is TRBJ2-2; 16 bases fit TRBD2. Germline CDR1 DFQATT, CDR2 SNEGSKA (reference sequence). This CDR3 contains 16 residues. CDR3 protein: CNAGTSGRAGTGELFF. Written as DNA, the CDR3 is TGCAATGCCGGGACTAGCGGGAGGGCCGGCACCGGGGAGCTATTTTTT.

This clonotype has ten or more counts. The chain is built from TRBV9 and TRBJ2-1; 7 bases are shared with TRBD2. The CDR3 is 14 residues long. From germline, CDR1 is SGDLS and CDR2 YYNGEE. V was clipped by 4 bases and J by 5 bases; unmatched bases: 6. CDR3 protein: CASSPQGGDNEQFF. CDR3 coding DNA: TGTGCCAGCAGCCCCCAGGGAGGGGACAATGAGCAGTTCTTC. Full variable domain (missing parts from reference TRBV9 and TRBJ2-1): DSGVTQTPKHLITATGQRVTLRCSPRSGDLSVYWYQQSLDQGLQFLIQYYNGEERAKGNILERFSAQQFPDLHSELNLSSLELGDSALYFCASSPQGGDNEQFFGPGTRLTVL.

V is TRBV7-2 and J is TRBJ1-2, with no clear D. CDR1 is SGHTA and CDR2 is FQGNSA in the germline V gene. The CDR3 runs to 14 residues. Trimming cost V 5 bases and J 2 bases, with 12 bases left between them. The CDR3 region is CASSVAHGNYGYTF. The CDR3 nucleotides read TGTGCCAGCAGCGTGGCGCACGGGAACTATGGCTACACCTTC. The variable domain in full, with the rest retrieved from reference TRBV7-2 and TRBJ1-2, is GAGVSQSPSNKVTEKGKDVELRCDPISGHTALYWYRQSLGQGLEFLIYFQGNSAPDKSGLPSDRFSAERTGGSVSTLTIQRTQQEDSAVYLCASSVAHGNYGYTFGSGTRLTVV.

In this sample, this clonotype turned up a few times. The gene calls are TRBV7-2 and TRBJ2-5, with D tentatively TRBD1 (6 bases). The V end lost 2 bases, the J end lost 7 bases, and 14 bases lay between the germline ends. The CDR3 is made up of 14 amino acids. CDR1 is SGHTA, CDR2 FQGNSA, per germline. CDR3 protein: CASSLIRTVGTQYF. The CDR3 DNA sequence: TGTGCCAGCAGCTTAATACGGACAGTAGGGACCCAGTACTTC.

V gene TRBV7-8 combines with J gene TRBJ2-7, with TRBD2 matching 11 bases. After removal of 4 bases from V and 4 bases from J, the junction contained 12 bases not matched to a gene. Germline V CDR1 and CDR2: SGHVS, FQNEAQ. The CDR3 loop spans 17 amino acids. CDR3 coding DNA: TGTGCCAGCAGCTCCGCTCGTATGGGACTAGCGGTATACGAGCAGTACTTC. Its protein is CASSSARMGLAVYEQYF.

With respect to this clonotype: A junction end diverges from the germline sequence, so it may reflect a read error. The chain couples TRBV19 to TRBJ2-1; D is perhaps TRBD2 (5 bases). CDR3 size: 14 residues. In germline, CDR1 is LNHDA, CDR2 SQIVND (reference sequence). CDR3 in DNA: TGTGCCAGTAGTAATCCAGCGGCCTACGATGAGCAGTTCTTC. Protein sequence: CASSNPAAYDEQFF. The full variable domain, with the rest looked up from reference TRBV19 and TRBJ2-1, is DGGITQSPKYLFRKEGQNVTLSCEQNLNHDAMYWYRQDPGQGLRLIYYSQIVNDFQKGDIAEGYSVSREKKESFPLTVTSAQKNPTAFYLCASSNPAAYDEQFFGPGTRLTVL.

This clonotype was seen ten or more times. The chain joins TRBV3-1 to TRBJ2-3; D is possibly TRBD1 (5 bases). The V gene's germline CDR1 is LGHDT and CDR2 YNNKEL (reference sequence). The CDR3 totals 13 residues. Trimming took 4 bases from V and 5 from J, leaving 10 bases between them. The CDR3 is CASSPAQGDTQYF. The CDR3 nucleotides read TGTGCCAGCAGCCCCGCGCAGGGAGATACGCAGTATTTT.